These T cell receptor beta chains were read from a single sample in a study of vaccination and CD4 T cells after COVID-19. Via MiXCR, TCRdb re-called the PCR reads, giving one row per CDR3 protein. The data hold approximately 14,000 distinct CDR3 sequences, with 65% to 80% observed a single time. No cognate antigen is known for these TCRs. The specimen was CD4+ T cells from blood, cultured in vitro. The source of these receptors is a human donor who had recovered from COVID-19. Both conserved end residues are trimmed from each CDR3. The order of the fields is J gene, clone size, V gene, CDR3 length, CDR3 protein. Clone size is stated in some rows and not others, as once, few, many or a class when expanded.

TRBJ1-5,.,TRBV6-5,12,ASSYGRGDQPQH
TRBJ1-3,few,TRBV6-1,11,ASTWASGNTIY
TRBJ2-1,.,TRBV7-2,13,ASSFTSGSDNEQF
TRBJ2-7,.,TRBV7-8,12,ASRQRPLSYEQY
TRBJ2-7,once,TRBV20-1,10,SASAPGVGQY
TRBJ2-7,.,TRBV2,11,ASSSTGTGLQY
TRBJ1-2,.,TRBV28,11,ASSLRPRHGYT
TRBJ2-5,.,TRBV5-1,14,ASTSAPAGGMETQY
TRBJ1-3,.,TRBV20-1,12,SAEHDMGKVTIY
TRBJ1-2,.,TRBV23-1,11,ASSHLRDRSYT
TRBJ1-5,.,TRBV18,10,ASSPGNQPQH
TRBJ1-1,.,TRBV6-1,12,ASSAPGGNTEAF
TRBJ2-1,.,TRBV11-2,13,ASSLWASSYNEQF
TRBJ2-5,.,TRBV7-9,10,ASSFSRETQY
TRBJ2-2,few,TRBV24-1,11,ATMKANTGELF
TRBJ1-6,few,TRBV5-5,11,ASSLGELSPLH
TRBJ2-5,.,TRBV7-2,11,ASSFSGVPTQY
TRBJ2-1,.,TRBV15,12,ATSRDRFGNEQF
TRBJ1-5,few,TRBV20-1,13,SATLGQGSNQPQH
TRBJ2-2,.,TRBV7-3,13,ASSLHRGYTGELF
TRBJ1-5,few,TRBV20-1,11,SAERTGAQPQH
TRBJ1-5,few,TRBV20-1,9,SALGNQPQH
TRBJ1-5,medium-sized,TRBV6-1,13,ASGSPGPLNQPQH
TRBJ2-3,few,TRBV6-1,13,ASTPGTPSTDTQY
TRBJ1-3,.,TRBV5-4,14,ASSRGQGWGGNTIY
TRBJ2-5,.,TRBV19,11,ASSDLYQETQY
TRBJ1-6,.,TRBV6-1,13,ASRVPGQDNSPLH